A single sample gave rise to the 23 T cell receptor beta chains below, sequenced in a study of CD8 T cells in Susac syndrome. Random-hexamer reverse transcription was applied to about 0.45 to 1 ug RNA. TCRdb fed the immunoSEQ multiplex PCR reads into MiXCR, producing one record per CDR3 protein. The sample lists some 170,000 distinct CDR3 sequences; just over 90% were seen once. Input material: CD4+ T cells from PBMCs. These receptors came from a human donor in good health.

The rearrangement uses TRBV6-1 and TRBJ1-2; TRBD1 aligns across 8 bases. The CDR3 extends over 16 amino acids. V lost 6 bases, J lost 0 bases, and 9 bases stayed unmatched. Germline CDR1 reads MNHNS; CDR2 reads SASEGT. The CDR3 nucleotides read TGTGCCAGCAGCCCCGGACAGGGAAGAACTAACTATGGCTACACCTTC. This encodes CASSPGQGRTNYGYTF.

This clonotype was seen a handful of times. Written as DNA, the CDR3 is TGCAGCGTTGGCGGGGTGTGGGCCTACGAGCAGTACTTC. Its translation: CSVGGVWAYEQYF. The rearrangement links TRBV29-1 to TRBJ2-7; tentative D call: TRBD2 (6 bases). This CDR3 is 13 amino acids long. Germline V lookup: CDR1 SQVTM, CDR2 ANQGSEA. V lost 4 bases, J lost 2 bases, and 12 bases lay in between.

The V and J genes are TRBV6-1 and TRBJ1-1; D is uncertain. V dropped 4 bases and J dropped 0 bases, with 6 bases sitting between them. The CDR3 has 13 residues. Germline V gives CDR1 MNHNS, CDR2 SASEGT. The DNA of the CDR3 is TGTGCCAGCAGTGTTAGAATGAACACTGAAGCTTTCTTT. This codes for CASSVRMNTEAFF.

CDR3 amino acids: CATTYGQGNYGYTF. The CDR3 DNA reads TGTGCCACCACATACGGACAGGGGAACTATGGCTACACCTTC. V is TRBV15 and J is TRBJ1-2; 9 bases agree with TRBD1. The CDR3 is made up of 14 amino acids. Germline V gene lookup returns CDR1 LNHNV and CDR2 YYDKDF (reference sequence). V was clipped by 7 bases and J by 2 bases; unmatched bases: 5. The full variable domain, completed using reference TRBV15 and TRBJ1-2, is DAMVIQNPRYQVTQFGKPVTLSCSQTLNHNVMYWYQQKSSQAPKLLFHYYDKDFNNEADTPDNFQSRRPNTSFCFLDIRSPGLGDTAMYLCATTYGQGNYGYTFGSGTRLTVV.

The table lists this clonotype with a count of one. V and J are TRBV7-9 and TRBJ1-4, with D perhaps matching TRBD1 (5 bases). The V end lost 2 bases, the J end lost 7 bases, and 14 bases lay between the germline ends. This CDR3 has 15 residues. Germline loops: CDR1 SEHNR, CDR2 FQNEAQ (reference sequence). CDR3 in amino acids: CASSLNSGTFEKLFF. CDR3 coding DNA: TGTGCCAGCAGCTTAAATTCGGGGACTTTTGAAAAACTGTTTTTT.

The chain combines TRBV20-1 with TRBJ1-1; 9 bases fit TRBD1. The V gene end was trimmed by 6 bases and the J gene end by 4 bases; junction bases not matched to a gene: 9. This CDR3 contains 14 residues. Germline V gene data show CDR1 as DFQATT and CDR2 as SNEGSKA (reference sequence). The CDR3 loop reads CSAPQGAGVTEAFF. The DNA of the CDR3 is TGCAGTGCCCCACAGGGGGCGGGGGTCACTGAAGCTTTCTTT.

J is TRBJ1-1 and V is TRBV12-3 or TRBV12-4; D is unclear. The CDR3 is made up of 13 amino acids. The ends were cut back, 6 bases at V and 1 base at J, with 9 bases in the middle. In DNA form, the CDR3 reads TGTGCCAGCAGCTTACGGGGGAACACTGAAGCTTTCTTT. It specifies CASSLRGNTEAFF.

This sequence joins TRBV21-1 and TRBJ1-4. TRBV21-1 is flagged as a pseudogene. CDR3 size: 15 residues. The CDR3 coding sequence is TGTGCCAGCATCAACTGGACCGAGGCGGATGAAAAACTGTTTTTT. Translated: CASINWTEADEKLFF.

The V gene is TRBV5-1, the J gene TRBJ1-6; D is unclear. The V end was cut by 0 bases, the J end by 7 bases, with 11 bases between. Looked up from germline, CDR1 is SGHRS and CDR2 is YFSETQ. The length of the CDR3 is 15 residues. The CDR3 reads CASSLAGTRNSPLHF. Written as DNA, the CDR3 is TGCGCCAGCAGCTTGGCCGGCACGAGAAATTCACCCCTCCACTTT.

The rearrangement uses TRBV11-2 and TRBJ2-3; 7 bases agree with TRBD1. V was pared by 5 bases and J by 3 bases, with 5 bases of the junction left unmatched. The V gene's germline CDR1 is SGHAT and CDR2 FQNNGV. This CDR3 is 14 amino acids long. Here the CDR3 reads CASSLGGWTDTQYF. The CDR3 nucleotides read TGTGCCAGCAGCCTAGGGGGCTGGACAGATACGCAGTATTTT. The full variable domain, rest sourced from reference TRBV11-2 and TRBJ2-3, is EAGVAQSPRYKIIEKRQSVAFWCNPISGHATLYWYQQILGQGPKLLIQFQNNGVVDDSQLPKDRFSAERLKGVDSTLKIQPAKLEDSAVYLCASSLGGWTDTQYFGPGTRLTVL.

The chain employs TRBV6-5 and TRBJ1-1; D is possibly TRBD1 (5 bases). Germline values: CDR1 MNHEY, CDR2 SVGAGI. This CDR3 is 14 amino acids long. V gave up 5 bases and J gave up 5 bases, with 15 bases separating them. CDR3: CASSPGGRVTEAFF. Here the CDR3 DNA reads TGTGCCAGCAGTCCCGGGGGGAGGGTGACTGAAGCTTTCTTT.

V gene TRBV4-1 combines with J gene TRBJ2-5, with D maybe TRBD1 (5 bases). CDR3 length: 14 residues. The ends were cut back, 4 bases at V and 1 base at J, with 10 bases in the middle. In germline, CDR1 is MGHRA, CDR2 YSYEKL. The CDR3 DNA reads TGCGCCAGCAGCCCCACAGGATTCCAAGAGACCCAGTACTTC. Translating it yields CASSPTGFQETQYF.

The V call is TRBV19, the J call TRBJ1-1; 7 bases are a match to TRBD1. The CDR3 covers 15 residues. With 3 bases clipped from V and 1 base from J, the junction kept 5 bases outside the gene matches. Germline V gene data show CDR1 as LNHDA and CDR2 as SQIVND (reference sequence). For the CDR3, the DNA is TGTGCCAGTAGTATCAACAGGGGCCGGAACACTGAAGCTTTCTTT. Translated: CASSINRGRNTEAFF.

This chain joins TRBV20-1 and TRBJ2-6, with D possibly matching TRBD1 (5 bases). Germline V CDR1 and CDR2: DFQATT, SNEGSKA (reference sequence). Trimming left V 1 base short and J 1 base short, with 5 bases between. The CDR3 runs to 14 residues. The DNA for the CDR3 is TGCAGTGCTAGAGCAGGGTCTGGGGCCAACGTCCTGACTTTC. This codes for CSARAGSGANVLTF.

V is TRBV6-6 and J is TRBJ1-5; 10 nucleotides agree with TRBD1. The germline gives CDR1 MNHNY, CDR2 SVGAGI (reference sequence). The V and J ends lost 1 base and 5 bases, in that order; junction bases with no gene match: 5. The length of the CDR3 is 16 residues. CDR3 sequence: CASSYYSGTGDQPQHF. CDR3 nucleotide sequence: TGTGCCAGCAGTTACTATTCCGGGACAGGGGATCAGCCCCAGCATTTT.

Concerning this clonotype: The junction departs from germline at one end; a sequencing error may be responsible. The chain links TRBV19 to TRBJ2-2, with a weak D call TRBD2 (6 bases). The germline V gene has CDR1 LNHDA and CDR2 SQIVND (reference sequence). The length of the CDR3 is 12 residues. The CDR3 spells CASSPRLGGLFF. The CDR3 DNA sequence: TGTGCCAGTAGTCCCCGACTGGGGGGGCTGTTTTTT.

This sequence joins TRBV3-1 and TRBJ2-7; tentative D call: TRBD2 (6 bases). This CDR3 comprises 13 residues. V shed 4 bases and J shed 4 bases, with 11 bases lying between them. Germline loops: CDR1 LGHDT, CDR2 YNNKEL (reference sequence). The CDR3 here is CASSPGGLYEQYF. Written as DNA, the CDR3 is TGTGCCAGCAGCCCCGGCGGACTATACGAGCAGTACTTC.

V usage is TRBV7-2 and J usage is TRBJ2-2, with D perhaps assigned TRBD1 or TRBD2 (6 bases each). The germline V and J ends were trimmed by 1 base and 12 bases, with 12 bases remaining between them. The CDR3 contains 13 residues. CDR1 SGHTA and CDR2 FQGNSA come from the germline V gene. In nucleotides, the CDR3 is TGTGCCAGCAGCTTAGGAGGAGGGGACAAGCTGTTTTTT. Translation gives CASSLGGGDKLFF.

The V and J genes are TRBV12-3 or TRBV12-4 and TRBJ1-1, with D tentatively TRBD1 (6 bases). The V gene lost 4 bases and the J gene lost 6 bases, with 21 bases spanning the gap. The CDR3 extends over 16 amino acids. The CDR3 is CASSSQSRGQSAEAFF. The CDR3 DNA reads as TGTGCCAGCAGTTCCCAATCCCGGGGGCAGTCCGCTGAAGCTTTCTTT.

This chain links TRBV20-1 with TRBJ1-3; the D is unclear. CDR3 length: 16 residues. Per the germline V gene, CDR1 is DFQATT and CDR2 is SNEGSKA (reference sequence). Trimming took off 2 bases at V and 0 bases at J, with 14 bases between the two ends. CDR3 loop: CSARPRQVYSGNTIYF. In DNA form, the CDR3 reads TGCAGTGCTAGACCCCGGCAGGTATACTCTGGAAACACCATATATTTT.

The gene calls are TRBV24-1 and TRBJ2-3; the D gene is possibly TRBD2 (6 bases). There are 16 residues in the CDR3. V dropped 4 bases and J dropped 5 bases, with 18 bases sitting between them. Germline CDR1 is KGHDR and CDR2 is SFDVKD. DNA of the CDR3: TGTGCCACCAGTGACCCCGGGACGGAGGGAGGAGATACGCAGTATTTT. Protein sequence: CATSDPGTEGGDTQYF.

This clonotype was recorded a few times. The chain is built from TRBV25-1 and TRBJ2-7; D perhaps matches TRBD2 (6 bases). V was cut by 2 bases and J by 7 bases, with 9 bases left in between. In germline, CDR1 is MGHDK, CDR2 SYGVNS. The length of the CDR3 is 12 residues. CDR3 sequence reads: CASSEPGREQYF. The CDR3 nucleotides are TGTGCCAGCAGTGAACCAGGGAGGGAGCAGTACTTC.

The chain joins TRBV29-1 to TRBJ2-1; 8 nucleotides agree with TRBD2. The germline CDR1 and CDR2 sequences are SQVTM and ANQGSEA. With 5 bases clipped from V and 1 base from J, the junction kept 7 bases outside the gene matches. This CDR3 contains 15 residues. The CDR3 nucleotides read TGCAGCGTTCGGGAGGGGGGGAAGTCCTACAATGAGCAGTTCTTC. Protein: CSVREGGKSYNEQFF.